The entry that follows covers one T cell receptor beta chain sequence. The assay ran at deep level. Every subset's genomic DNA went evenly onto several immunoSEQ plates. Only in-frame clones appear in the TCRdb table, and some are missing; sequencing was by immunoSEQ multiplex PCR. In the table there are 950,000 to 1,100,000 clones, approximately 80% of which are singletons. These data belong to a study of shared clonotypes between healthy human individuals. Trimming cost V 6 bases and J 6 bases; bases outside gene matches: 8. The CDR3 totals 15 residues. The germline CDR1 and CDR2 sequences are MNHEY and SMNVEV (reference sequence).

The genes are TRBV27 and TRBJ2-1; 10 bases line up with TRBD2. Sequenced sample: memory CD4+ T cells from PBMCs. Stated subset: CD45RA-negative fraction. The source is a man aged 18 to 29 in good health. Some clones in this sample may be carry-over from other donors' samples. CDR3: CASRLPLAGTNEQFF. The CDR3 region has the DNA TGTGCCAGCAGGCTCCCACTAGCGGGGACCAATGAGCAGTTCTTC.